Listed below are T cell receptor beta chains from one sample, sequenced in a study of CD8+ T cells in alopecia areata. Measured with immunoSEQ multiplex PCR; TCRdb has only the in-frame clones, and not every one. The table lists about 130,000 clones, around 49% of them singletons. Specimen: CD8+ T cells sorted from blood, collected at week 0. These receptors were taken from a human donor with alopecia areata. Each CDR3 is given with its conserved first and last residue. The D gene is left open where the match is weak. Clone size is given for some rows only: seen once, a few or many times, or a class if the clone is expanded.

d_gene: .; abundance: .; j_gene: TRBJ2-7; v_gene: TRBV5-1; CDR3aa: CASSLPNTDEQYF; CDR3nt: TGCGCCAGCAGCTTGCCCAACACGGACGAGCAGTACTTC
d_gene: TRBD2; abundance: once; j_gene: TRBJ2-7; v_gene: TRBV29-1; CDR3aa: CSVDGGGSYEQYF; CDR3nt: TGCAGCGTGGACGGGGGGGGTTCCTACGAGCAGTACTTC
d_gene: .; abundance: .; j_gene: TRBJ2-5; v_gene: TRBV7-9; CDR3aa: CASSLEGFAETQYF; CDR3nt: TGTGCCAGCAGCTTAGAAGGGTTCGCGGAGACCCAGTACTTC
d_gene: TRBD2; abundance: .; j_gene: TRBJ2-1; v_gene: TRBV11-1; CDR3aa: CASSLVGTSEDDEQFF; CDR3nt: TGTGCCAGCAGCTTAGTGGGGACTAGCGAGGACGATGAGCAGTTCTTC
d_gene: .; abundance: .; j_gene: TRBJ1-5; v_gene: TRBV27; CDR3aa: CASSFGAYSNQPQHF; CDR3nt: TGTGCCAGCAGTTTCGGGGCTTATAGCAATCAGCCCCAGCATTTT
d_gene: TRBD2; abundance: .; j_gene: TRBJ2-7; v_gene: TRBV6-4; CDR3aa: CASSYGTSGYEQYF; CDR3nt: TGTGCCAGCAGTTACGGGACTAGCGGGTACGAGCAGTACTTC
d_gene: .; abundance: .; j_gene: TRBJ2-1; v_gene: TRBV27; CDR3aa: CASSLGPNNEQFF; CDR3nt: TGTGCCAGCAGTTTAGGGCCAAACAATGAGCAGTTCTTC
d_gene: .; abundance: few; j_gene: TRBJ2-2; v_gene: TRBV10-2; CDR3aa: CASKELAHTGELFF; CDR3nt: TGCGCCAGTAAAGAACTAGCTCACACCGGGGAGCTGTTTTTT
d_gene: .; abundance: few; j_gene: TRBJ1-4; v_gene: TRBV7-9; CDR3aa: CASSSEGEKLFF; CDR3nt: TGTGCCAGCAGCTCGGAGGGGGAAAAACTGTTTTTT
d_gene: .; abundance: few; j_gene: TRBJ2-1; v_gene: TRBV19; CDR3aa: CASKTDAHEQFF; CDR3nt: TGTGCCAGTAAAACCGATGCTCATGAGCAGTTCTTC
d_gene: .; abundance: .; j_gene: TRBJ2-7; v_gene: TRBV18; CDR3aa: CASRGSQFYEQYF; CDR3nt: TGTGCCAGCCGGGGTAGTCAGTTCTACGAGCAGTACTTC
d_gene: .; abundance: .; j_gene: TRBJ1-5; v_gene: TRBV30; CDR3aa: CAWSPMGGNQPQHF; CDR3nt: TGTGCCTGGAGTCCCATGGGGGGCAATCAGCCCCAGCATTTT
d_gene: .; abundance: .; j_gene: TRBJ1-2; v_gene: TRBV30; CDR3aa: CAWSPQGRYGYTF; CDR3nt: TGTGCCTGGAGCCCGCAGGGGAGGTATGGCTACACCTTC
d_gene: TRBD1; abundance: .; j_gene: TRBJ2-1; v_gene: TRBV6-5; CDR3aa: CASSLAGGGEQFF; CDR3nt: TGTGCCAGCAGCTTAGCAGGGGGCGGGGAGCAGTTCTTC
d_gene: .; abundance: .; j_gene: TRBJ2-5; v_gene: TRBV2; CDR3aa: CASRDDSFQETQYF; CDR3nt: TGTGCCAGCAGGGACGACAGTTTCCAAGAGACCCAGTACTTC
d_gene: .; abundance: .; j_gene: TRBJ1-1; v_gene: TRBV4-1; CDR3aa: CASSQGPGAGTEAFF; CDR3nt: TGCGCCAGCAGCCAAGGCCCGGGGGCGGGCACTGAAGCTTTCTTT